This T cell receptor (beta chain) originates from a study of blood T cells in healthy people across ages. Primers used in a second PCR of about 6 to 11 cycles were a sample-barcoded 5' primer and a J-beta primer mix. TCRdb redid the calling of the 5' RACE reads with MiXCR, one entry per CDR3 protein. The sample gives under 2,000,000 distinct CDR3 sequences, 40% to 55% of which show up once; roughly 2% is in the top ten. Germline CDR1 is KGHSH and CDR2 is LQKENI. The length of the CDR3 is 14 residues. V dropped 6 bases and J dropped 1; count of bases not matched to a gene: 6. The specimen was blood. The rearrangement links TRBV18 to TRBJ2-7; the match to TRBD1 covers 7 bases. The source is a middle-aged woman in good health. The CDR3 is CASSQQTGSYEQYF. The CDR3 region has the DNA TGTGCCAGCTCCCAGCAGACAGGGTCCTACGAGCAGTACTTC. Drawing the rest from reference TRBV18 and TRBJ2-7, the complete variable domain is NAGVMQNPRHLVRRRGQEARLRCSPMKGHSHVYWYRQLPEEGLKFMVYLQKENIIDESGMPKERFSAEFPKEGPSILRIQQVVRGDSAAYFCASSQQTGSYEQYFGPGTRLTVT.